The source of this TCR beta chain is a study of memory CD4+ T cells and cytomegalovirus serostatus. The repertoire was sequenced with immunoSEQ multiplex PCR; TCRdb's copy has only in-frame clones and lacks some. The sample holds roughly 56,000 clones; around 76% are singletons and the top ten take approximately 0.4%. The CDR3 has 11 residues. V was clipped by 8 bases and J by 1 base, with 5 bases between them. Germline-derived CDR1 and CDR2 are ENHRY and SYGVKD. The sort gate was single viable CD3+CD4+CD8-CD45RO+ cells for memory CD4+ T cells. Donors' CMV status reflects serum IgG against pp150, pp28, p38, p52.

The rearrangement links TRBV10-3 to TRBJ1-1; D uncertain. The source of this sequence is an adult in good health and CMV-seronegative. The specimen was memory CD4+ T cells from blood. The CDR3 sequence is CAIRSNTEAFF. CDR3 DNA: TGTGCCATCCGGTCGAACACTGAAGCTTTCTTT.